The sample holds many counts of the clone carrying this T cell receptor (beta chain). As part of library construction, unique molecular identifiers were attached to individual cDNA molecules. TCRdb reprocessed the 5' RACE reads via MiXCR and lists one record per CDR3 protein. This table holds some 48,000 distinct CDR3 sequences, approximately 7.5% found once. The sample is drawn from a study of early T cells in non-severe SARS-CoV-2 infection. The CDR3 has 16 amino acids. Germline CDR1 and CDR2: ENHRY and SYGVKD. J gave up 1 base and V 7 bases, and 8 bases lay outside the gene matches. Sequenced material: whole blood. The sequence derives from an adult who was a healthcare worker with PCR-confirmed SARS-CoV-2 infection or an uninfected control (not recorded which). The chain has TRBV10-3 and TRBJ2-1, with 9 bases that match TRBD1. The CDR3 nucleotides read TGTGCCATCAATGGACAGGGGAGGGGTTCCTACAATGAGCAGTTCTTC. Its protein is CAINGQGRGSYNEQFF.